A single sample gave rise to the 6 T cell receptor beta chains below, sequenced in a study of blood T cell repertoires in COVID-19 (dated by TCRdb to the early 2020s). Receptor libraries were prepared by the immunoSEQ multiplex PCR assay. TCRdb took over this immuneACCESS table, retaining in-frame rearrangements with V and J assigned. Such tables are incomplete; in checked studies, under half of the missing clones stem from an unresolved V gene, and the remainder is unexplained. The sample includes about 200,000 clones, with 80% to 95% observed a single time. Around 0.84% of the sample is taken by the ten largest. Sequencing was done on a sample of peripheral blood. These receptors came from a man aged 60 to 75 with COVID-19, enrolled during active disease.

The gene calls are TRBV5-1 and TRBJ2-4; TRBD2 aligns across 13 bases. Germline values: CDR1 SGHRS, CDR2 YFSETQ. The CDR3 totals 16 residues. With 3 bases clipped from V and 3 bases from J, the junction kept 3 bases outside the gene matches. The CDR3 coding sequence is TGCGCCAGCAGCTCGGGGACTAGCGGGGTCAAAAACATTCAGTACTTC. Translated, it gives CASSSGTSGVKNIQYF.

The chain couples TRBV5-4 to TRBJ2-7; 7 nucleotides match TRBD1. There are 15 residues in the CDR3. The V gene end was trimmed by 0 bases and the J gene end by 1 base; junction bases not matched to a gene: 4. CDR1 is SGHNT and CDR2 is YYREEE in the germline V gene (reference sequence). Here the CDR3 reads CASSLVGGGSYEQYF. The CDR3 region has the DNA TGTGCCAGCAGCTTGGTAGGGGGCGGTTCCTACGAGCAGTACTTC.

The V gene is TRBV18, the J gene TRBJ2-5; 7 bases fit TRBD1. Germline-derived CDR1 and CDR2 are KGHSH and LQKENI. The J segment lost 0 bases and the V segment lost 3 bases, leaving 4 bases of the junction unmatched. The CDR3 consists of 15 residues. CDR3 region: CASSPLDRDQETQYF. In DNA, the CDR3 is TGTGCCAGCTCACCTCTTGACAGGGACCAAGAGACCCAGTACTTC.

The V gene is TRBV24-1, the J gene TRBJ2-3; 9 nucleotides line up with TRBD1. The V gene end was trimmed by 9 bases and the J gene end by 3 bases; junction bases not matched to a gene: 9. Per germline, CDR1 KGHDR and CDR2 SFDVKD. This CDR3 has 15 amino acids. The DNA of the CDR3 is TGTGCCACCTCGCCGGGACAGGGATCGACAGATACGCAGTATTTT. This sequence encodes CATSPGQGSTDTQYF.

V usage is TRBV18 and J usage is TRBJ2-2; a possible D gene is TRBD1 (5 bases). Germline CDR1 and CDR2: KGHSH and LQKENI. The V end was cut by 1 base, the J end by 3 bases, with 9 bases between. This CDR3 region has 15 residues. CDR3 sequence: CASSPRQGYTGELFF. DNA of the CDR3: TGTGCCAGCTCACCACGGCAGGGCTACACCGGGGAGCTGTTTTTT.

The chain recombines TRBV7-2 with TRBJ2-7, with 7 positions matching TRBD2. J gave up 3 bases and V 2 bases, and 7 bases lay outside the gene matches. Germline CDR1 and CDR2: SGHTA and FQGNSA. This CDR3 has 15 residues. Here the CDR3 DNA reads TGTGCCAGCAGCTTACGAAGCGGGGCTAACTACGAGCAGTACTTC. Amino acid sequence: CASSLRSGANYEQYF.